This TCR beta chain is drawn from a study of early T cells in non-severe SARS-CoV-2 infection. About the research overall: Alpha and beta chains were unpaired, from unsorted whole-blood bulk RNA. Regarding the study as a whole: Missing private and CD4 specificities, VDJdb matching favored anti-spike CD8 responses.

V dropped 6 bases and J dropped 5 bases, with 13 bases sitting between them. The CDR3 sequence is 12 residues long. Germline CDR1 reads SQVTM; CDR2 reads ANQGSEA. Unique molecular identifiers were added to individual cDNA molecules. TCRdb analysed the 5' RACE reads with MiXCR anew, one entry per CDR3 protein. The sample consists of 70,000 to 75,000 distinct CDR3 sequences, 12% of them appearing once. This clonotype has a count of ten or more. The antigen remains unidentified. The sequenced material came from whole blood. This chain connects TRBV29-1 to TRBJ2-5; D is possibly TRBD1 (5 bases). The sequence derives from an adult who was a healthcare worker with PCR-confirmed SARS-CoV-2 infection or an uninfected control (not recorded which). The CDR3 region is CSVGAPEETQYF. The CDR3 bases are TGCAGCGTAGGGGCCCCGGAGGAGACCCAGTACTTC.